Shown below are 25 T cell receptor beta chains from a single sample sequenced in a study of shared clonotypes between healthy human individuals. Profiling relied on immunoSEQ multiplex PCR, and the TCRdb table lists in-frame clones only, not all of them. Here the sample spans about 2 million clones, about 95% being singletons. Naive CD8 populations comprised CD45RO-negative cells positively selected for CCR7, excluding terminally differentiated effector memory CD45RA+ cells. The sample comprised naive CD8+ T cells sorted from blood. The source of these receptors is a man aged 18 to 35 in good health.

The CDR3 DNA is TGTGCCAGCAGCTTAGGCCTTCTAGCGAGAAGGGGGGACAATGAGCAGTTCTTC. This codes for CASSLGLLARRGDNEQFF. V gene TRBV13 combines with J gene TRBJ2-1; either TRBD1 or TRBD2 may fit D (6 bases each). This CDR3 is built from 18 residues. Trimming took 0 bases from V and 5 from J, leaving 20 bases between them. From germline, CDR1 is PRHDT and CDR2 FYEKMQ (reference sequence).

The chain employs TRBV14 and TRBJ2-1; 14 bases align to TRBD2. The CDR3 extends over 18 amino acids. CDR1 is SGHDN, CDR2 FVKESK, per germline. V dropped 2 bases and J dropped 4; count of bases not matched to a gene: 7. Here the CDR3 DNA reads TGTGCCAGCAGCCAACTTGGACTAGCGGGAGGTGGGTACAATGAGCAGTTCTTC. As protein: CASSQLGLAGGGYNEQFF.

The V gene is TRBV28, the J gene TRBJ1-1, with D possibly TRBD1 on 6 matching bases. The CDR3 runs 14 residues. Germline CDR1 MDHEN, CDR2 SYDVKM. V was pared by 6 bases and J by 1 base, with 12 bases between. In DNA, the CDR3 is TGTGCCAGCAGCTTAACAGGGTCGAACACTGAAGCTTTCTTT. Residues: CASSLTGSNTEAFF. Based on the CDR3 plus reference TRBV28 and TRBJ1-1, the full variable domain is DVKVTQSSRYLVKRTGEKVFLECVQDMDHENMFWYRQDPGLGLRLIYFSYDVKMKEKGDIPEGYSVSREKKERFSLILESASTNQTSMYLCASSLTGSNTEAFFGQGTRLTVV.

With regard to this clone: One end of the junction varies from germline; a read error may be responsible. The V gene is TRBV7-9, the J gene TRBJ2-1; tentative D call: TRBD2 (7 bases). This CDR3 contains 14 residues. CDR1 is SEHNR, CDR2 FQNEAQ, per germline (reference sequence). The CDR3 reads CASTLGGVGNEQFF. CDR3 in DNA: TGTGCCAGCACCTTAGGGGGGGTGGGCAATGAGCAGTTCTTC.

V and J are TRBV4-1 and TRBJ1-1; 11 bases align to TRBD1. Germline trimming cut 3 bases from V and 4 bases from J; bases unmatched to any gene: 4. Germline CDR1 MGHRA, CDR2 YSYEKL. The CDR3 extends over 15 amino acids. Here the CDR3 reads CASSHLGTGGTEAFF. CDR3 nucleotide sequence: TGCGCCAGCAGCCACCTAGGGACAGGGGGCACTGAAGCTTTCTTT.

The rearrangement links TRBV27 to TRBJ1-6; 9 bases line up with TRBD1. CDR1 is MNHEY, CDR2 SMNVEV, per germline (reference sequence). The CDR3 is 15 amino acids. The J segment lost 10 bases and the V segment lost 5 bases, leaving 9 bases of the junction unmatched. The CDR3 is CASSKDRGLGSPLHF. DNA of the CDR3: TGTGCCAGCAGTAAGGACAGGGGATTAGGGTCACCCCTCCACTTT.

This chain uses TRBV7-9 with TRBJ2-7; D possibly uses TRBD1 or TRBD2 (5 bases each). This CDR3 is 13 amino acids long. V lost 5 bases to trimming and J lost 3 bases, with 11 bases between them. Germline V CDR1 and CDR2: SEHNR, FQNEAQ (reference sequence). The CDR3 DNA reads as TGTGCCAGCAGCATGACTGGGGGCTACGAGCAGTACTTC. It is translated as CASSMTGGYEQYF.

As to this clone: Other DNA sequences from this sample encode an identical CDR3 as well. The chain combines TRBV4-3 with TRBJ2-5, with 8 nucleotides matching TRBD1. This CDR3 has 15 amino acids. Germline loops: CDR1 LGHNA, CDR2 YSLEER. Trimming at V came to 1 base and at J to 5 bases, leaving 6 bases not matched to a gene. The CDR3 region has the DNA TGCGCCAGCAGCCAAGGCGCAGGGGGCGTTGAGACCCAGTACTTC. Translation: CASSQGAGGVETQYF.

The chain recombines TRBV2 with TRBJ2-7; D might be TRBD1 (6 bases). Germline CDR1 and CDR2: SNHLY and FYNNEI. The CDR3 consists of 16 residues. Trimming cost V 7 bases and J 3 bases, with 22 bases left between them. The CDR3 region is CASIFLPGQDIYEQYF. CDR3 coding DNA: TGTGCCAGCATCTTTCTACCGGGACAAGATATCTACGAGCAGTACTTC.

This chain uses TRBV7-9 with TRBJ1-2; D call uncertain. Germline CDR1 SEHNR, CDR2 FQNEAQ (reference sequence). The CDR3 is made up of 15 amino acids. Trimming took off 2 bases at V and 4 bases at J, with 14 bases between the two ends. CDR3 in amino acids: CASSLPEPLPYGYTF. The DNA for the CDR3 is TGTGCCAGCAGCTTACCCGAGCCTCTACCCTATGGCTACACCTTC.

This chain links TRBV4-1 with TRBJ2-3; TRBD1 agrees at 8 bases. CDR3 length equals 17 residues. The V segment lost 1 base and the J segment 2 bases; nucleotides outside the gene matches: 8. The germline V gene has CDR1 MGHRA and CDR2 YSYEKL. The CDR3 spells CASSQAEADRVTDTQYF. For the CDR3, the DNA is TGCGCCAGCAGCCAAGCGGAGGCGGACAGGGTCACAGATACGCAGTATTTT.

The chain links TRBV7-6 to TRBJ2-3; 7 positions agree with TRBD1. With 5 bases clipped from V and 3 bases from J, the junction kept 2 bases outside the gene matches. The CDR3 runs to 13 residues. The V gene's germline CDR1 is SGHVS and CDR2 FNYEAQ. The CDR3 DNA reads TGTGCCAGCAGCCAACAGGGGACAGATACGCAGTATTTT. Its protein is CASSQQGTDTQYF. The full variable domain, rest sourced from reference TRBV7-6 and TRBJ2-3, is GAGVSQSPRYKVTKRGQDVALRCDPISGHVSLYWYRQALGQGPEFLTYFNYEAQQDKSGLPNDRFSAERPEGSISTLTIQRTEQRDSAMYRCASSQQGTDTQYFGPGTRLTVL.

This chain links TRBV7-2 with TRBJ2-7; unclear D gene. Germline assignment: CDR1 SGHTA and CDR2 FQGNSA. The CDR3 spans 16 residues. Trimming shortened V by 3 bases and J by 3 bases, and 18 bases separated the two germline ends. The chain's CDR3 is CASSFGDEDTFYEQYF. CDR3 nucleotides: TGTGCCAGCAGCTTTGGGGATGAAGACACCTTCTACGAGCAGTACTTC.

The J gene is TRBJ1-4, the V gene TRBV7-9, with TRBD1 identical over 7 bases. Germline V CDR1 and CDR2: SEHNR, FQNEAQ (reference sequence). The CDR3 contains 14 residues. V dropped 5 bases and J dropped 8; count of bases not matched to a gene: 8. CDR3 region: CASSPSGTEEKLFF. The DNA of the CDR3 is TGTGCCAGCAGCCCTTCCGGGACAGAGGAAAAACTGTTTTTT.

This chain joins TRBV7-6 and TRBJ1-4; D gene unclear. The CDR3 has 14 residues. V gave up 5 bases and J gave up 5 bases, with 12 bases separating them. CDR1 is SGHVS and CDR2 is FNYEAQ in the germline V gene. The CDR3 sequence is CASSLFGWNEKLFF. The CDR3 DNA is TGTGCCAGCAGCCTATTCGGATGGAATGAAAAACTGTTTTTT.

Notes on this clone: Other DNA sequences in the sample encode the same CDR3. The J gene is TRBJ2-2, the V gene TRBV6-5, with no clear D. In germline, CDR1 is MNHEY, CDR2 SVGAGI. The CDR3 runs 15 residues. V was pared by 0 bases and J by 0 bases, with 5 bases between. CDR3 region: CASSYSTSNTGELFF. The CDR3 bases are TGTGCCAGCAGTTACTCAACCTCGAACACCGGGGAGCTGTTTTTT.

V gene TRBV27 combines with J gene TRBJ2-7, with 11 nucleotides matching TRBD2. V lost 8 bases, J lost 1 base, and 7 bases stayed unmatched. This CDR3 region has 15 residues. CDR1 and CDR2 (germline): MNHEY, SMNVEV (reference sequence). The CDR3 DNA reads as TGTGCCAGCGCCGCCGGGACTAGCGGTTCCTACGAGCAGTACTTC. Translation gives CASAAGTSGSYEQYF.

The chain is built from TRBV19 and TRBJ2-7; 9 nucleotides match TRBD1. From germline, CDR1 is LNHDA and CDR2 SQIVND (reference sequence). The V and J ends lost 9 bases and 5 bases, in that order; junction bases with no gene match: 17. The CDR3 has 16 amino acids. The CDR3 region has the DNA TGTGCCAGCAGCCGGGACAGGGAAGGGTCACTCCACGAGCAGTACTTC. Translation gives CASSRDREGSLHEQYF. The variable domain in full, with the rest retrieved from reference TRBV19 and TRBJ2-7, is DGGITQSPKYLFRKEGQNVTLSCEQNLNHDAMYWYRQDPGQGLRLIYYSQIVNDFQKGDIAEGYSVSREKKESFPLTVTSAQKNPTAFYLCASSRDREGSLHEQYFGPGTRLTVT.

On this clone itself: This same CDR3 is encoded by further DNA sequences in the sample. The CDR3 nucleotides are TGTGCTAGTGGCATTAATCAGCCCCAGCATTTT. Translated: CASGINQPQHF. This chain uses TRBV12-5 with TRBJ1-5; no definite D call. The ends were cut back, 6 bases at V and 4 bases at J, with 4 bases in the middle. The CDR3 is 11 amino acids. Germline V gene sequence: CDR1 LGHNT, CDR2 FRNRAP.

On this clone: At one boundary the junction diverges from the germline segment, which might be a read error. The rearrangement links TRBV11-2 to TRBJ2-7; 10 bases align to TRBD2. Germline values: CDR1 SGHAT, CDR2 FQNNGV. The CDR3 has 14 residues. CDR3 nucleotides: TGTGCCAGCAGCTTAGAATCCAGCGGGAGGGGTTCCGACTTC. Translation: CASSLESSGRGSDF.

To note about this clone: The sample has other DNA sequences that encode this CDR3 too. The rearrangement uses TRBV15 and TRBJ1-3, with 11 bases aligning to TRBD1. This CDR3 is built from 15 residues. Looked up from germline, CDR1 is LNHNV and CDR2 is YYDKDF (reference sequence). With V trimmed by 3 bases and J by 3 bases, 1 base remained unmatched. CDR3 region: CATSRDRGLGNTIYF. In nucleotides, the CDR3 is TGTGCCACCAGCAGGGACAGGGGGCTTGGAAACACCATATATTTT.

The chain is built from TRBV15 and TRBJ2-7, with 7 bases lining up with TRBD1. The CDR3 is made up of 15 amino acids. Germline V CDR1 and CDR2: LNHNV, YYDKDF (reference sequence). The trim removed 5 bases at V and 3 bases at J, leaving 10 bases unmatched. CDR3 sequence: CATSYAPRQGYEQYF. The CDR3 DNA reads TGTGCCACCAGCTATGCCCCGAGACAGGGCTACGAGCAGTACTTC.

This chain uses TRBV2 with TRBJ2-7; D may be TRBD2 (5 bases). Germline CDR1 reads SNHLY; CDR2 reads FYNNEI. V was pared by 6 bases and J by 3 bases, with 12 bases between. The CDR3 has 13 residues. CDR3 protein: CASRGSLGYEQYF. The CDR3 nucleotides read TGTGCCAGCAGGGGGAGCTTAGGCTACGAGCAGTACTTC.

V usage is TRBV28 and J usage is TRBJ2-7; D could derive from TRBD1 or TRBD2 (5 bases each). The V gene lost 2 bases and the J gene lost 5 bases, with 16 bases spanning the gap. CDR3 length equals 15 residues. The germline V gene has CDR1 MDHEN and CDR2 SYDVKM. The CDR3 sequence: CASSLPQAGAHEQYF. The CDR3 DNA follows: TGTGCCAGCAGTTTACCCCAGGCCGGGGCCCACGAGCAGTACTTC.

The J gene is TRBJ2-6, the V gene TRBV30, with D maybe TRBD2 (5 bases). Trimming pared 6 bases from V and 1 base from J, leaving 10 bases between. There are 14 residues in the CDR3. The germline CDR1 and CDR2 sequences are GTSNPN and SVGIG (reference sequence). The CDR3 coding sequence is TGTGCCTGCGCGGGTGGGTCTGGGGCCAACGTCCTGACTTTC. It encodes CACAGGSGANVLTF.